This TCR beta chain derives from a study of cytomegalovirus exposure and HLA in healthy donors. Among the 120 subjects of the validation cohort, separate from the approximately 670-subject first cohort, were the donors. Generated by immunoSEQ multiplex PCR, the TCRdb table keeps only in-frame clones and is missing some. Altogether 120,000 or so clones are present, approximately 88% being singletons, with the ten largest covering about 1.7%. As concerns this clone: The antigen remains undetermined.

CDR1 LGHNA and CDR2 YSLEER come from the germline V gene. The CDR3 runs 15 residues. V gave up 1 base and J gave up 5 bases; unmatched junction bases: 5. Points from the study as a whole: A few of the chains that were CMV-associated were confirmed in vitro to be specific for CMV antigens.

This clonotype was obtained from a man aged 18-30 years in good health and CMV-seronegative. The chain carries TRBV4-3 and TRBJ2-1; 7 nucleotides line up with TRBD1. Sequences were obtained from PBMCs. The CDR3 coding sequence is TGCGCCAGCAGCCAAGGGGTAGGGGGCCACAATGAGCAGTTCTTC. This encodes CASSQGVGGHNEQFF.